Listed below are T cell receptor beta chains from one sample, sequenced in a study of T-cell reconstitution after alpha-beta-depleted transplantation in children. MiXCR, applied by TCRdb to the PCR reads, yields one record per CDR3 protein. The data contain about 980,000 distinct CDR3 sequences, about 26% of them seen just once; the ten biggest clones take up about 28%. This sample comprised PBMCs, mostly from graft donor cells, obtained 360 days after TCRalphabeta/CD19-depleted stem cell transplant. The receptors stem from a boy in the first two years of life who had a stem cell transplant for SCID, so the T cells may come from the graft donor. Both conserved end residues are part of each CDR3. A D gene is named only where the DNA matches it firmly. Rows may omit the clone size; those that give it use once, few, many or a size class.

>TRBJ1-1|TRBV6-5|few|TRBD1
TGTGCCAGCAGTTACCGCAGGGGGAGGGACACTGAAGCTTTCTTT
CASSYRRGRDTEAFF
>TRBJ2-5|TRBV9|-|TRBD1
TGTGCCAGCAGCGTAGGGCGACAGGGACACCAAGAGACCCAGTACTTC
CASSVGRQGHQETQYF
>TRBJ2-7|TRBV6-1|-|-
TGTGCCAGCAGTCCGCAGGGGGGTGTCTACGAGCAGTACTTC
CASSPQGGVYEQYF
>TRBJ1-1|TRBV6-2/TRBV6-3|-|-
TGTGCCAGCAGTTACCTTGCCAACCCGAACACTGAAGCTTTCTTT
CASSYLANPNTEAFF
>TRBJ1-6|TRBV5-1|-|-
TGCGCCAGCTGTCGTTCCGGGCTAACGGGGTCACCCCTCCACTTT
CASCRSGLTGSPLHF
>TRBJ2-4|TRBV12-3/TRBV12-4|-|-
TGTGCCAGCAGGGCCGCGGCCAAAAACATTCAGTACTTC
CASRAAAKNIQYF
>TRBJ2-2|TRBV5-1|-|-
TGCGCCAGCAGCGCCCCTTTTAAGGGCACCGGGGAGCTGTTTTTT
CASSAPFKGTGELFF
>TRBJ1-1|TRBV20-1|few|-
TGCAGTGCCCTGAGGGAGATGAACACTGAAGCTTTCTTT
CSALREMNTEAFF
>TRBJ2-3|TRBV5-6|few|-
TGTGCCAGCAGCTTGGTGGATCCTTCCCGCACAGATACGCAGTATTTT
CASSLVDPSRTDTQYF
>TRBJ2-7|TRBV28|-|TRBD1
TGTGCCAGCAGTCGACTTCCGTCAGGGGGACCCTCCTACGAGCAGTACTTC
CASSRLPSGGPSYEQYF
>TRBJ2-3|TRBV29-1|few|-
TGCAGCGTAGATTCGGACAGACTCACAGATACGCAGTATTTT
CSVDSDRLTDTQYF